This entry describes one TCR beta chain. Original processing methods: For nucleated cells, counts were estimated from reference gene primer amplification. Clones were read by immunoSEQ multiplex PCR, and TCRdb kept only the in-frame ones, dropping some. V, J and clone size are those of that table, while D and trimming were read from the DNA. This sample yields some 150,000 clones, of which 84% are seen a single time; roughly 8.9% belongs to the top ten. The data were taken from a study of blood T cell repertoires in COVID-19. Study overall: There were acute and convalescent COVID-19 samples, and they came from the United States, Italy and Spain. From T cells, B-cell-depleted T cells, or PBMCs came the material, which was cDNA or gDNA.

V was trimmed by 4 bases and J by 4 bases, leaving 25 bases between them. CDR1 is LGHDT, CDR2 YNNKEL, per germline (reference sequence). This CDR3 comprises 18 residues. This clonotype was obtained from a woman between 50 and 59 years old with acute or convalescent COVID-19. Material for sequencing was peripheral blood. This rearrangement joins TRBV3-1 (or the pseudogene TRBV3-2) to TRBJ1-2, with D tentatively TRBD1 (6 bases). The CDR3, as DNA: TGTGCCAGCAGCCCGCGAACCCTCGTGGGGGCAGAGGGCTATGGCTACACCTTC. It codes for CASSPRTLVGAEGYGYTF.